This T cell receptor (beta chain) was sequenced for a study of cytomegalovirus exposure and HLA in healthy donors. This CDR3 region has 15 residues. Germline V CDR1 and CDR2: MNHNY, SVGAGI (reference sequence). J gave up 11 bases and V 0 bases, and 7 bases lay outside the gene matches. PCR primers comprised 60 Vbeta and 13 Jbeta primers. Profiled with immunoSEQ multiplex PCR; TCRdb holds only in-frame clones, not every one. The table lists approximately 98,000 clones, roughly 70% of them singletons. This TCR was recovered from a male donor in good health and CMV-seronegative. The V gene is TRBV6-6, the J gene TRBJ1-1, with TRBD1 identical over 12 bases. Sequencing input: PBMCs. As DNA, the CDR3 is TGTGCCAGCAGTTACTCGAAGGGACAGGGGGCGGGTGCTTTCTTT. This sequence encodes CASSYSKGQGAGAFF.